This TCR beta chain comes out of a study of CD8+ T cells in alopecia areata. This CDR3 contains 15 residues. Germline V CDR1 and CDR2: SGHTA, FQGNSA. The V gene lost 0 bases and the J gene lost 3 bases, with 12 bases spanning the gap. Extracted RNA was reverse transcribed, and the resulting cDNA served as sequencing template. Clones were read by immunoSEQ multiplex PCR, and TCRdb kept only the in-frame ones, dropping some. Here the sample spans fewer than 200,000 clones, around 60% being singletons. This clone was recorded only once. This specimen consisted of CD4+ T cells sorted from blood, obtained at week 0. The chain couples TRBV7-2 to TRBJ2-7, with a possible D match to TRBD1 (5 bases). The TCR comes from a human donor with alopecia areata. The CDR3: CASSLASTVVYEQYF. The CDR3 DNA sequence: TGTGCCAGCAGCTTAGCTTCGACAGTAGTCTACGAGCAGTACTTC. Full variable domain (remainder filled in from reference TRBV7-2 and TRBJ2-7): GAGVSQSPSNKVTEKGKDVELRCDPISGHTALYWYRQSLGQGLEFLIYFQGNSAPDKSGLPSDRFSAERTGGSVSTLTIQRTQQEDSAVYLCASSLASTVVYEQYFGPGTRLTVT.